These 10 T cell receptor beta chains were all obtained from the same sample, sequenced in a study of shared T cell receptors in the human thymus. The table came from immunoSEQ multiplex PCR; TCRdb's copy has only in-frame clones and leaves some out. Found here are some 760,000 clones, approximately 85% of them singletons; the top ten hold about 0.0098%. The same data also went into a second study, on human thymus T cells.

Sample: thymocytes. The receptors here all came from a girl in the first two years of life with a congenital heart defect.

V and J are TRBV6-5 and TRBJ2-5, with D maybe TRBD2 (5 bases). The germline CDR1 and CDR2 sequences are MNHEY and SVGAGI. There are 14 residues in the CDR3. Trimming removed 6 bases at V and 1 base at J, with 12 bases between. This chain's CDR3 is CASRQGLTQETQYF. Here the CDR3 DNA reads TGTGCCAGCAGACAAGGACTCACCCAAGAGACCCAGTACTTC.

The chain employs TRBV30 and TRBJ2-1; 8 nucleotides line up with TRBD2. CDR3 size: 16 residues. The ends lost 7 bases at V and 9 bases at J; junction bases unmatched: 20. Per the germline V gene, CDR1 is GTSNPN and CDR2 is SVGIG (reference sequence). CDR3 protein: CALHAMAGGLGGEQFF. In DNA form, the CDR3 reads TGTGCCTTGCACGCCATGGCGGGGGGATTGGGCGGTGAGCAGTTCTTC.

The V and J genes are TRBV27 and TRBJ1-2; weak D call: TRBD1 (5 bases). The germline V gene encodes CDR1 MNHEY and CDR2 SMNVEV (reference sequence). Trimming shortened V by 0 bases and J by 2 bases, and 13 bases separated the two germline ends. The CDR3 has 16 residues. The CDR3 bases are TGTGCCAGCAGTTTATCTATAGACAGTAGAAACTATGGCTACACCTTC. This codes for CASSLSIDSRNYGYTF.

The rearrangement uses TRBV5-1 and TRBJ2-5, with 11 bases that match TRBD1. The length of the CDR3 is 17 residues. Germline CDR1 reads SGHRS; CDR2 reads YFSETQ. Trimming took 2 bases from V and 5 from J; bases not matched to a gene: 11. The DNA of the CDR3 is TGCGCCAGCAGCTTTATAGACCGGGACAGGGGGTGGGAGACCCAGTACTTC. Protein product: CASSFIDRDRGWETQYF.

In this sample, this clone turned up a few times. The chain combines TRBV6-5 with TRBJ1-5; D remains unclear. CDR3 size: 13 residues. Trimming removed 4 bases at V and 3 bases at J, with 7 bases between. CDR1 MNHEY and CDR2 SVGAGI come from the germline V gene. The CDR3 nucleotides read TGTGCCAGCAGTTGTGGCTTCAATCAGCCCCAGCATTTT. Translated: CASSCGFNQPQHF.

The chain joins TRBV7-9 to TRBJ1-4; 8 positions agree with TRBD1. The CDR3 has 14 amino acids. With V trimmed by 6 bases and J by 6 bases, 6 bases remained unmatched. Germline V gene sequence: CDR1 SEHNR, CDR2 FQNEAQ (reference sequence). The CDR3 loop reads CASSTSQGDEKLFF. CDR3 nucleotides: TGTGCCAGCAGTACCTCACAGGGGGATGAAAAACTGTTTTTT.

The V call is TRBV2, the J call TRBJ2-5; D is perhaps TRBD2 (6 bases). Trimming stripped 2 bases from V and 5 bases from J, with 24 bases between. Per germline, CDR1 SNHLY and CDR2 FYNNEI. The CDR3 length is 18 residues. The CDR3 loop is CASSEFFMGGLSRETQYF. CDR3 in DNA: TGTGCCAGCAGTGAATTTTTTATGGGGGGACTCTCAAGGGAGACCCAGTACTTC. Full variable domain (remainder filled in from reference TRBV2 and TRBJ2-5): EPEVTQTPSHQVTQMGQEVILRCVPISNHLYFYWYRQILGQKVEFLVSFYNNEISEKSEIFDDQFSVERPDGSNFTLKIRSTKLEDSAMYFCASSEFFMGGLSRETQYFGPGTRLLVL.

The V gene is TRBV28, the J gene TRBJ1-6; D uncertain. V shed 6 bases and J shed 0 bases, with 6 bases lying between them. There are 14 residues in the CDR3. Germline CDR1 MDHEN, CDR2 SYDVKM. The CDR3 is CASRLSSYNSPLHF. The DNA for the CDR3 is TGTGCCAGCAGGCTGAGCTCCTATAATTCACCCCTCCACTTT. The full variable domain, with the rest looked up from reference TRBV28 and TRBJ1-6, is DVKVTQSSRYLVKRTGEKVFLECVQDMDHENMFWYRQDPGLGLRLIYFSYDVKMKEKGDIPEGYSVSREKKERFSLILESASTNQTSMYLCASRLSSYNSPLHFGNGTRLTVT.

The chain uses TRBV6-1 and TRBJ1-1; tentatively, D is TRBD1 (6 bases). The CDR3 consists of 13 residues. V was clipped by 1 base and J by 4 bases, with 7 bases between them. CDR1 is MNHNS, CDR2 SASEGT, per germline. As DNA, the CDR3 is TGTGCCAGCAGTGAAGACAGGGTCACTGAAGCTTTCTTT. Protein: CASSEDRVTEAFF.

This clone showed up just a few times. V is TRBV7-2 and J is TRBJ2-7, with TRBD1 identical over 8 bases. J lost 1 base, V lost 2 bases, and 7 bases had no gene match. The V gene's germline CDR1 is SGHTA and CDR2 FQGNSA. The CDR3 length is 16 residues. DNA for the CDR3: TGTGCCAGCAGCTTACGATTAGGGACAGGTTCCTACGAGCAGTACTTC. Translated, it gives CASSLRLGTGSYEQYF.